This is a list of T cell receptor beta chains from one sample in a study of early T cells in non-severe SARS-CoV-2 infection. TCRdb reprocessed the 5' RACE reads via MiXCR and lists one record per CDR3 protein. The data show 50,000 or so distinct CDR3 sequences, over 9.5% seen once. The sequencing input was whole blood. These receptors were collected from an adult who was a healthcare worker with PCR-confirmed SARS-CoV-2 infection or an uninfected control (not recorded which). The CDR3 runs from the conserved cysteine through the conserved F or W. D genes are given only for firm matches. The size of a clone is reported for some rows only, either as once, few or many, or as a class for expanded clones.

TRBV6-2/TRBV6-3	.	TRBJ1-1	many	TGTGCCAGCAGTTCCGCCCCGGAGGTAGCTTTCTTT	CASSSAPEVAFF
TRBV7-9	.	TRBJ1-6	few	TGTGCCAGCAGCTTAACTCCGGGACTGGATAATTCACCCCTCCACTTT	CASSLTPGLDNSPLHF
TRBV3-1	TRBD2	TRBJ2-3	.	TGTGCCAGCAGCCAACGGGGACTAGCGGGAGGCACAGATACGCAGTATTTT	CASSQRGLAGGTDTQYF
TRBV20-1	.	TRBJ2-5	many	TGCAGTGCTAGAGATCGGAAGGGGCGAGAGACCCAGTACTTC	CSARDRKGRETQYF
TRBV11-2	.	TRBJ2-3	.	TGTGCCAGCAGCTTAGATAGGCAGACAGATACGCAGTATTTT	CASSLDRQTDTQYF
TRBV6-5	.	TRBJ1-6	.	TGTGCCAGCAGTTGGACATTTTCGGATTCACCCCTCCACTTT	CASSWTFSDSPLHF
TRBV6-2/TRBV6-3	.	TRBJ1-2	.	TGTGCCAGCAGCTCGCCCAGGAGCAATGGCTACACCTTC	CASSSPRSNGYTF
TRBV27	.	TRBJ2-7	many	TGTGCCAGCAGTCCCCAGGGAAACGAGCAGTACTTC	CASSPQGNEQYF
TRBV1	.	TRBJ1-1	.	TGCACCAGCGGATTCCTCGCGAGAGGCGGTGGCAACACTGAAGCTTTCTTT	CTSGFLARGGGNTEAFF
TRBV7-2	TRBD2	TRBJ2-1	few	TGTGCCAGCAGCCAGACTAGCGGTACCTACAATGAGCAGTTCTTC	CASSQTSGTYNEQFF
TRBV28	TRBD1	TRBJ2-3	.	TGTGCCAGCAGTCTACCCGGGACAGGGGTCGATACGCAGTATTTT	CASSLPGTGVDTQYF
TRBV9	TRBD1	TRBJ2-7	.	TGTGCCAGCAGCCTTCGGACAGGGGGGGACGAGCAGTACTTC	CASSLRTGGDEQYF
TRBV29-1	.	TRBJ2-5	many	TGCAGCGTGGGTTTGGGGACCCAGTACTTC	CSVGLGTQYF
TRBV30	.	TRBJ2-7	few	TGTGCCTGGAGTGTACCCCAGCTCCAGGCCGGGCAGTACTTC	CAWSVPQLQAGQYF
TRBV6-1	.	TRBJ1-5	.	TGTGCCAGCAGTGAAGTGGCAGGACGTAATAGCAATCAGCCCCAGCATTTT	CASSEVAGRNSNQPQHF
TRBV6-1	TRBD1	TRBJ1-2	few	TGTGCCAGCAGTGCGACAGGGAACTATGGCTACACCTTC	CASSATGNYGYTF